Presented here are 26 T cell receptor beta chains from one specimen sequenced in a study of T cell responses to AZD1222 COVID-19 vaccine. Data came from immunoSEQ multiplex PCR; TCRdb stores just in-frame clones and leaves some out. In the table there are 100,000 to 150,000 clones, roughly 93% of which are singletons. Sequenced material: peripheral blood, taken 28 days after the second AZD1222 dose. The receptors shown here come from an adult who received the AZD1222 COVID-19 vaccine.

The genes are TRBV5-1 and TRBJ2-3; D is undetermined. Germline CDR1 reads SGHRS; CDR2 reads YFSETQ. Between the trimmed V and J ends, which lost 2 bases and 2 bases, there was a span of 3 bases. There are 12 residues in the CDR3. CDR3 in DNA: TGCGCCAGCAGCTTAATCACAGATACGCAGTATTTT. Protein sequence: CASSLITDTQYF.

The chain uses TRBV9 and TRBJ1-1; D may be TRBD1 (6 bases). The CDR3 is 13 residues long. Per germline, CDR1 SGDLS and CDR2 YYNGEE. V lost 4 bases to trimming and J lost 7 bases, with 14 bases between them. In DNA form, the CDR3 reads TGTGCCAGCAGCCCAACACACAGGGATGAAGCTTTCTTT. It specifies CASSPTHRDEAFF.

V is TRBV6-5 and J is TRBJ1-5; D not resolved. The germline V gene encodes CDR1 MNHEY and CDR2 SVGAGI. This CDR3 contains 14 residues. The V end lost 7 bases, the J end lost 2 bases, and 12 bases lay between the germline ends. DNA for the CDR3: TGTGCCAGCACTGCGTCTGGGGGCAATCAGCCCCAGCATTTT. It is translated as CASTASGGNQPQHF.

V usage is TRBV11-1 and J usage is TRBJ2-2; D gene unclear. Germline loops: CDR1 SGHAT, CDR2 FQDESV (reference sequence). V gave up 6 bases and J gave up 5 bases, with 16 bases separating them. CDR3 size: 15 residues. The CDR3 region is CASRHIESRTGELFF. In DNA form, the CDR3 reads TGTGCCAGCAGACATATCGAATCCCGGACCGGGGAGCTGTTTTTT.

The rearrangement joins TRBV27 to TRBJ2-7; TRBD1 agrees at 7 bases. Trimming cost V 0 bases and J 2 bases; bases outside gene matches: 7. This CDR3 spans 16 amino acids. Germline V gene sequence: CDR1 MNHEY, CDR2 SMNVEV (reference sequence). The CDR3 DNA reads TGTGCCAGCAGTTTATCGCAAATGACAGGGACCTACGAGCAGTACTTC. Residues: CASSLSQMTGTYEQYF.

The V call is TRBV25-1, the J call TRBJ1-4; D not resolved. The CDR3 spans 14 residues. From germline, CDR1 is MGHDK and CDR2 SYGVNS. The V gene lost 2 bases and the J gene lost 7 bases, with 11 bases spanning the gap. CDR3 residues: CASSELAVFEKLFF. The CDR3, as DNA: TGTGCCAGCAGTGAACTGGCAGTATTTGAAAAACTGTTTTTT.

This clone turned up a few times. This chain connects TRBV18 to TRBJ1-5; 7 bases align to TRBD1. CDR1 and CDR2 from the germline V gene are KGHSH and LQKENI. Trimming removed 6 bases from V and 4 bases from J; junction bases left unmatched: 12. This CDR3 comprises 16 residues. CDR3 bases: TGTGCCAGCTCGCAAAGGGGGCAGGGGGGAAATCAGCCCCAGCATTTT. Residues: CASSQRGQGGNQPQHF.

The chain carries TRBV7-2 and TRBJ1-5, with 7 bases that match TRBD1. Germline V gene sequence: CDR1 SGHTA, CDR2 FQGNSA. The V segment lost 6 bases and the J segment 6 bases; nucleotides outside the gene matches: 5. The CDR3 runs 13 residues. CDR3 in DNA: TGTGCCAGCAGTTACAGGGGTGCTCAGCCCCAGCATTTT. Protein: CASSYRGAQPQHF.

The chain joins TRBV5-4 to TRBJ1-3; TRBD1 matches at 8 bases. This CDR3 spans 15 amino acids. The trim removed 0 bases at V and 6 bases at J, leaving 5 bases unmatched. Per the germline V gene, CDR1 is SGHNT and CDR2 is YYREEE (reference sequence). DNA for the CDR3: TGTGCCAGCAGCTTGGGCGGACAGGGTGTAAACACCATATATTTT. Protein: CASSLGGQGVNTIYF.

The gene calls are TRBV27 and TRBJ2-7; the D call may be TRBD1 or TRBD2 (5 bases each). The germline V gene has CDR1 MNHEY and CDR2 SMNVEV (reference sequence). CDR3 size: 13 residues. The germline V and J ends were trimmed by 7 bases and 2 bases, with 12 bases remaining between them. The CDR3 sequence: CASIWDGTYEQYF. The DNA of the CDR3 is TGTGCCAGCATCTGGGACGGGACCTACGAGCAGTACTTC.

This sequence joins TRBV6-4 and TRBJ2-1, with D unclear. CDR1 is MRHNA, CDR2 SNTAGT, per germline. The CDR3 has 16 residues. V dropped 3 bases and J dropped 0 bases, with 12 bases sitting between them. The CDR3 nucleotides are TGTGCCAGCAGTGAATACGCAGGTGGCTCCTACAATGAGCAGTTCTTC. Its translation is CASSEYAGGSYNEQFF.

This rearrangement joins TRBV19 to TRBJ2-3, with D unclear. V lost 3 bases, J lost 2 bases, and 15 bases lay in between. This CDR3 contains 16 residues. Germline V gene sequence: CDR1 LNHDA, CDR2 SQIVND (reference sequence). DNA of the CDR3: TGTGCCAGTAGTATCCCTTACCCCTCCCACACAGATACGCAGTATTTT. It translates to CASSIPYPSHTDTQYF.

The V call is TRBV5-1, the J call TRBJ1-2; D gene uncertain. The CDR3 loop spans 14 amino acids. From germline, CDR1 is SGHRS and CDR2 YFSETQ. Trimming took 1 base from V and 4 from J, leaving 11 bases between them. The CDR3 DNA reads TGCGCCAGCAGCTTGATACAGTATCCCTATGGCTACACCTTC. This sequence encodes CASSLIQYPYGYTF.

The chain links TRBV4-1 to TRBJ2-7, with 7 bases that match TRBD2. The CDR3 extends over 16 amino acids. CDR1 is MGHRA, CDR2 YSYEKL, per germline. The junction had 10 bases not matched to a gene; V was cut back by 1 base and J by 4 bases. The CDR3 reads CASSQVLAEPPYEQYF. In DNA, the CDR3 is TGCGCCAGCAGCCAAGTCCTAGCGGAGCCTCCGTACGAGCAGTACTTC.

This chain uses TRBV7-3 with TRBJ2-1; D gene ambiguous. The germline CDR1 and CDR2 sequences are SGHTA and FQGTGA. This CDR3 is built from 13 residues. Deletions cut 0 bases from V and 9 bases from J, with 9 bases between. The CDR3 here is CASSLTPSAEQFF. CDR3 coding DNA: TGTGCCAGCAGCTTAACCCCCAGCGCTGAGCAGTTCTTC. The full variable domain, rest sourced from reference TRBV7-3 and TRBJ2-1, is GAGVSQTPSNKVTEKGKYVELRCDPISGHTALYWYRQSLGQGPEFLIYFQGTGAADDSGLPNDRFFAVRPEGSVSTLKIQRTERGDSAVYLCASSLTPSAEQFFGPGTRLTVL.

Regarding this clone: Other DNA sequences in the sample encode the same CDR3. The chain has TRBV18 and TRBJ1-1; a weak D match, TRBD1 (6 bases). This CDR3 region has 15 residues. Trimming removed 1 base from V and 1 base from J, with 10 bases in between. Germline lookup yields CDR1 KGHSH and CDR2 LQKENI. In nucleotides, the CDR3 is TGTGCCAGCTCACCACAAGGGGGGGGGAACACTGAAGCTTTCTTT. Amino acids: CASSPQGGGNTEAFF.

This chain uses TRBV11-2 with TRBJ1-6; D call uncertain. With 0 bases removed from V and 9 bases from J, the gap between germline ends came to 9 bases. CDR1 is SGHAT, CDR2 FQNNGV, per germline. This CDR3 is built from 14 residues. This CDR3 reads CASSLDSGSSPLHF. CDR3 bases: TGTGCCAGCAGCTTAGATTCGGGGAGTTCACCCCTCCACTTT. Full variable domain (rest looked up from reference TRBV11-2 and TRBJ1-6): EAGVAQSPRYKIIEKRQSVAFWCNPISGHATLYWYQQILGQGPKLLIQFQNNGVVDDSQLPKDRFSAERLKGVDSTLKIQPAKLEDSAVYLCASSLDSGSSPLHFGNGTRLTVT.

CDR3 loop: CASGLFEAFF. CDR3 DNA: TGTGCCAGTGGCCTTTTTGAAGCTTTCTTT. The rearrangement joins TRBV27 to TRBJ1-1; D gene ambiguous. This CDR3 has 10 residues. The ends were cut back, 9 bases at V and 7 bases at J, with 9 bases in the middle. Germline values: CDR1 MNHEY, CDR2 SMNVEV (reference sequence).

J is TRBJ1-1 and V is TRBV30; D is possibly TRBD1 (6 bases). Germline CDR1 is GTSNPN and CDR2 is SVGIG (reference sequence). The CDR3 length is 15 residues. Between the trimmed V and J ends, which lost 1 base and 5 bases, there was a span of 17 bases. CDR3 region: CAWSDPRGGRTEAFF. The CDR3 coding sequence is TGTGCCTGGAGTGATCCCCGGGGGGGCCGGACTGAAGCTTTCTTT.

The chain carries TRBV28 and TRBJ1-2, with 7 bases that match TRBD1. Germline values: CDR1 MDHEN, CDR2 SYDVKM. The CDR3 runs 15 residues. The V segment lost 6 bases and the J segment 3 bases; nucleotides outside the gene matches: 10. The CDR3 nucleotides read TGTGCCAGCAGACCCGGTCCGGGACAGTACTATGGCTACACCTTC. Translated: CASRPGPGQYYGYTF.

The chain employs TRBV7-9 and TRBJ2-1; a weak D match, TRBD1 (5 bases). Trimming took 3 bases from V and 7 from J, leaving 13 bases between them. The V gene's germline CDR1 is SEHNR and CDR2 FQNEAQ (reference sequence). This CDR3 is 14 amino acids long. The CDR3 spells CASSFRRGWNEQFF. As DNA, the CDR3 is TGTGCCAGCAGCTTTAGAAGGGGATGGAATGAGCAGTTCTTC.

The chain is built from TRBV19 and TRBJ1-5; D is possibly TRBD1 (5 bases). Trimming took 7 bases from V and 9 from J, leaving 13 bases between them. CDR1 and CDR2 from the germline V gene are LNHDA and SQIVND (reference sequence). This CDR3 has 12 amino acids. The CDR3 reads CASNAGQRPQHF. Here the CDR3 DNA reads TGTGCCAGTAACGCGGGGCAGCGGCCCCAGCATTTT.

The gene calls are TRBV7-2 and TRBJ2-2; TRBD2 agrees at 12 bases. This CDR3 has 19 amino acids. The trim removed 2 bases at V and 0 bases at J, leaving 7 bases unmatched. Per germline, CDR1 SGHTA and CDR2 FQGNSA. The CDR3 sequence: CASSLRLAGDTANTGELFF. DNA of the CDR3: TGTGCCAGCAGCTTAAGACTAGCGGGAGACACCGCGAACACCGGGGAGCTGTTTTTT.

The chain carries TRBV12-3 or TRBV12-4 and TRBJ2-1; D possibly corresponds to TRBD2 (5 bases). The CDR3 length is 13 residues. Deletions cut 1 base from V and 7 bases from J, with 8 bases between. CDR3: CASSLGLSNEQFF. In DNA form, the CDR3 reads TGTGCCAGCAGTTTAGGACTATCGAATGAGCAGTTCTTC.

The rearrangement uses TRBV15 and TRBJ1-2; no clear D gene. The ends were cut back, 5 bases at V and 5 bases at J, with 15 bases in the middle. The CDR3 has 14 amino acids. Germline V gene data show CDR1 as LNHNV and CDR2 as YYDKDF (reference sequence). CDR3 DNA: TGTGCCACCAGCCCAGAGCTCGCAGGTTATGGCTACACCTTC. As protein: CATSPELAGYGYTF. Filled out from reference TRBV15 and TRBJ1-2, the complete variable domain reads DAMVIQNPRYQVTQFGKPVTLSCSQTLNHNVMYWYQQKSSQAPKLLFHYYDKDFNNEADTPDNFQSRRPNTSFCFLDIRSPGLGDTAMYLCATSPELAGYGYTFGSGTRLTVV.

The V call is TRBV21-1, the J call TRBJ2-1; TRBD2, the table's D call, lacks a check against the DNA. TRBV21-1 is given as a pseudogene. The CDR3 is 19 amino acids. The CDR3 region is CASTRPGLAGGPSYNEQFF. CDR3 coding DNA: TGTGCCAGCACCCGGCCGGGACTAGCGGGAGGGCCGTCATACAATGAGCAGTTCTTC.